This TCR beta chain was captured by sequencing in a study of T cell repertoires in cytomegalovirus infection. Concerning this clonotype itself: Its antigen is not known.

Germline assignment: CDR1 SGHDT and CDR2 YYEEEE. Trimming pared 3 bases from V and 1 base from J, leaving 14 bases between. The CDR3 is made up of 16 amino acids. TCRdb independently ran MiXCR on the reads; one entry per CDR3 protein. The sample holds about 740,000 distinct CDR3 sequences, under 40% seen once. Regarding the study as a whole: HLA-C-restricted CMV clonotypes gave the most frequent clonotype in two of eight donors.

This TCR derives from a human donor in good health (CMV status not recorded). Some clones in this sample may be carry-over from other donors' samples. Source material: PBMCs. The rearrangement joins TRBV5-6 to TRBJ1-5, with a possible D match to TRBD1 (5 bases). Written as DNA, the CDR3 is TGTGCCAGCAGCTCGATTAGGGGAGGGAGCAATCAGCCCCAGCATTTT. Its protein product is CASSSIRGGSNQPQHF.